A single sample gave rise to the 29 T cell receptor beta chains below, sequenced in a study of blood T cell repertoires in COVID-19. Some clones are missing from TCRdb's copy, which holds only in-frame ones; the method was immunoSEQ multiplex PCR. Among approximately 93,000 clones listed, roughly 70% were seen once. The sample comprised peripheral blood. The receptors here all came from a woman aged 80 or older with acute or convalescent COVID-19.

The rearrangement links TRBV4-2 to TRBJ2-4; maybe TRBD1 (6 bases). The CDR3 is made up of 13 amino acids. Trimming cost V 0 bases and J 16 bases, with 16 bases left between them. The germline CDR1 and CDR2 sequences are LGHNA and YNFKEQ. The CDR3 DNA reads as TGTGCCAGCAGCCAAGATTCCGTAGGACAGTGCTACTTC. Translation: CASSQDSVGQCYF.

This clone was found a few times. This chain links TRBV2 with TRBJ1-1; D perhaps matches TRBD1 (5 bases). V lost 4 bases to trimming and J lost 3 bases, with 12 bases between them. Germline-derived CDR1 and CDR2 are SNHLY and FYNNEI. The CDR3 totals 14 residues. CDR3 bases: TGTGCCAGCAGTGCCTGGGGCTCGGACACTGAAGCTTTCTTT. Translated: CASSAWGSDTEAFF.

The V gene is TRBV9, the J gene TRBJ1-2; D not certain. CDR3 length: 13 amino acids. Germline values: CDR1 SGDLS, CDR2 YYNGEE. The V and J ends lost 4 bases and 6 bases respectively, with 13 bases between them. The CDR3 spells CASSLRGKNGYTF. In DNA, the CDR3 is TGTGCCAGCAGCCTGAGAGGAAAAAATGGCTACACCTTC.

The chain couples TRBV27 to TRBJ2-6; TRBD1 matches at 11 bases. Looked up from germline, CDR1 is MNHEY and CDR2 is SMNVEV (reference sequence). V shed 6 bases and J 1 base; nucleotides not matched to a gene: 8. The CDR3 contains 18 residues. The CDR3: CASRLWTGGSSGANVLTF. The CDR3 DNA reads TGTGCCAGCAGACTCTGGACAGGGGGCTCTTCTGGGGCCAACGTCCTGACTTTC.

The chain recombines TRBV4-3 with TRBJ1-2; the match to TRBD1 covers 9 bases. Per germline, CDR1 LGHNA and CDR2 YSLEER. The junction had 4 bases not matched to a gene; V was cut back by 2 bases and J by 3 bases. The CDR3 loop spans 15 amino acids. In nucleotides, the CDR3 is TGCGCCAGCAGCCAAACAGGGGGCAGTTACTATGGCTACACCTTC. Translation: CASSQTGGSYYGYTF.

This clone was seen a few times. The identical CDR3 is also encoded by other nucleotide sequences in the sample. This rearrangement joins TRBV30 to TRBJ2-7; TRBD1 agrees at 9 bases. The germline gives CDR1 GTSNPN, CDR2 SVGIG (reference sequence). This CDR3 contains 16 residues. The V gene end was trimmed by 5 bases and the J gene end by 4 bases; junction bases not matched to a gene: 15. CDR3 amino acids: CAWGPHPGTGNYEQYF. The CDR3 DNA reads as TGTGCCTGGGGGCCACACCCCGGGACAGGGAATTACGAGCAGTACTTC.

This chain joins TRBV4-2 and TRBJ1-2, with 7 positions matching TRBD1. The CDR3 consists of 16 residues. Germline lookup yields CDR1 LGHNA and CDR2 YNFKEQ. The junction had 8 bases not matched to a gene; V was cut back by 1 base and J by 3 bases. The CDR3 reads CASSQGAGGYDYGYTF. The CDR3 DNA sequence: TGTGCCAGCAGCCAAGGAGCAGGGGGGTATGACTATGGCTACACCTTC.

The J gene is TRBJ1-4, the V gene TRBV10-3; possible D gene TRBD1, 6 bases. The CDR3 runs 14 residues. V lost 2 bases and J lost 5, with 9 bases in between. CDR1 and CDR2 (germline): ENHRY, SYGVKD. CDR3: CAISEQGINEKLFF. The CDR3 DNA reads as TGTGCCATCAGTGAGCAGGGGATAAATGAAAAACTGTTTTTT.

The J gene is TRBJ2-7, the V gene TRBV30, with D perhaps TRBD2 (5 bases). Germline loops: CDR1 GTSNPN, CDR2 SVGIG (reference sequence). The V gene lost 3 bases and the J gene lost 6 bases, with 12 bases spanning the gap. The CDR3 is 12 amino acids. In nucleotides, the CDR3 is TGTGCCTGGAGGTTACGGGGTAGCGAGCAGTACTTC. Protein product: CAWRLRGSEQYF.

The table lists this clone with many counts. The chain recombines TRBV20-1 with TRBJ2-3; possibly TRBD2 for D (6 bases). CDR3 length: 11 amino acids. Trimming took off 6 bases at V and 6 bases at J, with 10 bases between the two ends. CDR1 is DFQATT, CDR2 SNEGSKA, per germline (reference sequence). CDR3 in amino acids: CSARLGDTQYF. CDR3 nucleotide sequence: TGCAGTGCGCGACTAGGGGATACGCAGTATTTT.

The chain combines TRBV16 with TRBJ1-1; D gene uncertain. This CDR3 has 12 residues. The V gene lost 2 bases and the J gene lost 6 bases, with 7 bases spanning the gap. Germline CDR1 is KGHSY and CDR2 is FQNENV. DNA for the CDR3: TGTGCCAGCAGCCAAATCCGGGCTGAAGCTTTCTTT. Translating it yields CASSQIRAEAFF.

A remark on this clone: Other nucleotide sequences in the sample specify the same CDR3. The chain has TRBV18 and TRBJ2-2; 7 nucleotides agree with TRBD1. Germline V lookup: CDR1 KGHSH, CDR2 LQKENI. The ends lost 3 bases at V and 0 bases at J; junction bases unmatched: 4. The CDR3 has 16 residues. CDR3 nucleotide sequence: TGTGCCAGCTCACCGAGAGGGGGCGCGAACACCGGGGAGCTGTTTTTT. It yields the protein CASSPRGGANTGELFF. The variable domain in full, with the rest retrieved from reference TRBV18 and TRBJ2-2, is NAGVMQNPRHLVRRRGQEARLRCSPMKGHSHVYWYRQLPEEGLKFMVYLQKENIIDESGMPKERFSAEFPKEGPSILRIQQVVRGDSAAYFCASSPRGGANTGELFFGEGSRLTVL.

The genes are TRBV5-1 and TRBJ2-3; the D gene is possibly TRBD2 (6 bases). CDR1 SGHRS and CDR2 YFSETQ come from the germline V gene. This CDR3 spans 12 amino acids. Trimming cost V 2 bases and J 8 bases, with 9 bases left between them. CDR3 region: CASSFGGGTQYF. Written as DNA, the CDR3 is TGCGCCAGCAGCTTCGGGGGAGGTACGCAGTATTTT. Complete variable domain (other parts from reference TRBV5-1 and TRBJ2-3): KAGVTQTPRYLIKTRGQQVTLSCSPISGHRSVSWYQQTPGQGLQFLFEYFSETQRNKGNFPGRFSGRQFSNSRSEMNVSTLELGDSALYLCASSFGGGTQYFGPGTRLTVL.

This clone was detected only once. V and J are TRBV3-1 (or the pseudogene TRBV3-2) and TRBJ1-5, with 7 bases aligning to TRBD1. The CDR3 is 14 amino acids. V shed 4 bases and J 3 bases; nucleotides not matched to a gene: 3. CDR1 is LGHDT, CDR2 YNNKEL, per germline (reference sequence). The DNA of the CDR3 is TGTGCCAGCAGCCCGGGACAGCTCAATCAGCCCCAGCATTTT. As protein: CASSPGQLNQPQHF.

This rearrangement joins TRBV5-1 to TRBJ1-3, with D hard to call. CDR3 length equals 16 residues. Between the trimmed V and J ends, which lost 0 bases and 3 bases, there was a span of 13 bases. Germline CDR1 reads SGHRS; CDR2 reads YFSETQ. The CDR3: CASSLAGSLGGNTIYF. CDR3 DNA: TGCGCCAGCAGCTTGGCAGGCAGTTTGGGTGGAAACACCATATATTTT.

The V gene is TRBV3-1 (or the pseudogene TRBV3-2), the J gene TRBJ1-4; TRBD1 agrees at 10 bases. With V trimmed by 4 bases and J by 2 bases, 7 bases remained unmatched. Per germline, CDR1 LGHDT and CDR2 YNNKEL (reference sequence). The CDR3 totals 17 residues. The CDR3 nucleotides read TGTGCCAGCAGCCCCCGGGACAGGGGTTGGACTAATGAAAAACTGTTTTTT. Its protein product is CASSPRDRGWTNEKLFF.

V and J are TRBV18 and TRBJ1-1; tentative D call: TRBD1 (5 bases). The germline gives CDR1 KGHSH, CDR2 LQKENI. V was clipped by 8 bases and J by 0 bases, with 10 bases between them. This CDR3 region has 13 residues. The CDR3 region is CASLGGMNTEAFF. DNA of the CDR3: TGTGCCAGCCTGGGGGGGATGAACACTGAAGCTTTCTTT. The full variable domain, its missing parts supplied by reference TRBV18 and TRBJ1-1, is NAGVMQNPRHLVRRRGQEARLRCSPMKGHSHVYWYRQLPEEGLKFMVYLQKENIIDESGMPKERFSAEFPKEGPSILRIQQVVRGDSAAYFCASLGGMNTEAFFGQGTRLTVV.

The J gene is TRBJ2-7, the V gene TRBV12-3 or TRBV12-4; no reliable D call. V was cut by 3 bases and J by 3 bases, with 6 bases left in between. The CDR3 runs 12 residues. CDR3 nucleotides: TGTGCCAGCAGTTTGGCAGGCTACGAGCAGTACTTC. The encoded protein is CASSLAGYEQYF.

CDR3 DNA sequence: TGTGCCAGCAGCTCCCTAAGAGGAGGGTCCTACAATGAGCAGTTCTTC. Translated: CASSSLRGGSYNEQFF. The chain recombines TRBV11-2 with TRBJ2-1; perhaps TRBD2 as D (6 bases). V shed 4 bases and J shed 1 base, with 14 bases lying between them. This CDR3 has 16 amino acids. CDR1 and CDR2 (germline): SGHAT, FQNNGV.

J is TRBJ2-3 and V is TRBV18; possible D gene TRBD2, 6 bases. This CDR3 is 16 amino acids long. V was trimmed by 3 bases and J by 1 base, leaving 14 bases between them. Germline loops: CDR1 KGHSH, CDR2 LQKENI. The CDR3 here is CASSPPGSGGTDTQYF. The CDR3 DNA follows: TGTGCCAGCTCACCCCCGGGTAGCGGAGGCACAGATACGCAGTATTTT.

The V gene is TRBV30, the J gene TRBJ2-3; 10 bases are shared with TRBD2. This CDR3 is built from 16 residues. Germline CDR1 reads GTSNPN; CDR2 reads SVGIG (reference sequence). With V trimmed by 2 bases and J by 1 base, 6 bases remained unmatched. As DNA, the CDR3 is TGTGCCTGGAGTTATATTGGACTAGCGGGCACAGATACGCAGTATTTT. Protein product: CAWSYIGLAGTDTQYF.

This clone appeared a single time. This chain joins TRBV7-3 and TRBJ2-3; possibly TRBD1 for D (5 bases). Per germline, CDR1 SGHTA and CDR2 FQGTGA. The CDR3 is 13 amino acids. Trimming shortened V by 6 bases and J by 1 base, and 8 bases separated the two germline ends. Written as DNA, the CDR3 is TGTGCCAGCAGGAAGACAGGCACAGATACGCAGTATTTT. It encodes CASRKTGTDTQYF.

The V call is TRBV23-1, the J call TRBJ1-6, with D tentatively TRBD1 (6 bases). TRBV23-1 is reported as an ORF; its role is uncertain. The CDR3 is made up of 20 amino acids. Trimming pared 8 bases from V and 0 bases from J, leaving 26 bases between. CDR3: CASLPRGREPRCSYNSPLHF. The CDR3 DNA is TGCGCCAGCCTTCCCAGGGGCAGGGAACCCCGCTGCTCCTATAATTCACCCCTCCACTTT.

The table lists this clone with a few counts. The chain combines TRBV5-1 with TRBJ1-2; 12 nucleotides match TRBD1. V lost 4 bases, J lost 4 bases, and 11 bases stayed unmatched. Germline CDR1 and CDR2: SGHRS and YFSETQ. The CDR3 length is 17 residues. CDR3 bases: TGCGCCAGCAGCCTGACGGGACAGGGGGCGCGGGGCTATGGCTACACCTTC. It yields the protein CASSLTGQGARGYGYTF. The variable domain in full, completed from reference TRBV5-1 and TRBJ1-2, reads KAGVTQTPRYLIKTRGQQVTLSCSPISGHRSVSWYQQTPGQGLQFLFEYFSETQRNKGNFPGRFSGRQFSNSRSEMNVSTLELGDSALYLCASSLTGQGARGYGYTFGSGTRLTVV.

This clone was seen a few times. The chain has TRBV30 and TRBJ2-7; 7 bases match TRBD2. Trimming removed 3 bases from V and 6 bases from J; junction bases left unmatched: 14. The CDR3 covers 15 residues. From germline, CDR1 is GTSNPN and CDR2 SVGIG (reference sequence). CDR3 in amino acids: CAWRVGTLGGSEQYF. CDR3 DNA sequence: TGTGCCTGGAGAGTCGGTACTCTCGGGGGGTCCGAGCAGTACTTC. Supplemented by reference TRBV30 and TRBJ2-7, the full variable domain reads SQTIHQWPATLVQPVGSPLSLECTVEGTSNPNLYWYRQAAGRGLQLLFYSVGIGQISSEVPQNLSASRPQDRQFILSSKKLLLSDSGFYLCAWRVGTLGGSEQYFGPGTRLTVT.

The chain combines TRBV5-1 with TRBJ1-2; TRBD1 matches at 7 bases. The V gene's germline CDR1 is SGHRS and CDR2 YFSETQ. The CDR3 sequence is 13 residues long. With 0 bases clipped from V and 7 bases from J, the junction kept 3 bases outside the gene matches. CDR3 nucleotide sequence: TGCGCCAGCAGCTTGGACAGGGGTGGTGGCTACACCTTC. Translating it yields CASSLDRGGGYTF.

This chain links TRBV4-3 with TRBJ1-6; possibly TRBD1 for D (6 bases). CDR3 length: 14 amino acids. Germline V lookup: CDR1 LGHNA, CDR2 YSLEER. Trimming shortened V by 4 bases and J by 7 bases, and 11 bases separated the two germline ends. The CDR3 loop is CASSLIQGNSPLHF. The CDR3, as DNA: TGCGCCAGCAGCCTGATACAGGGAAATTCACCCCTCCACTTT.

The J gene is TRBJ2-3, the V gene TRBV5-1; a weak D match, TRBD1 (5 bases). This CDR3 is 16 amino acids long. Germline V CDR1 and CDR2: SGHRS, YFSETQ. V was pared by 4 bases and J by 4 bases, with 19 bases between. The CDR3 DNA is TGCGCCAGCAGCCAGAACAGGTTTACACCCGCAGATACGCAGTATTTT. Its protein is CASSQNRFTPADTQYF.

This chain links TRBV19 with TRBJ1-1; D not certain. The CDR3 is 13 amino acids. Germline V gene lookup returns CDR1 LNHDA and CDR2 SQIVND (reference sequence). V lost 6 bases, J lost 5 bases, and 13 bases lay in between. DNA for the CDR3: TGTGCCAGTAGAACCCAGACGGAGACTGAAGCTTTCTTT. Amino acid sequence: CASRTQTETEAFF.